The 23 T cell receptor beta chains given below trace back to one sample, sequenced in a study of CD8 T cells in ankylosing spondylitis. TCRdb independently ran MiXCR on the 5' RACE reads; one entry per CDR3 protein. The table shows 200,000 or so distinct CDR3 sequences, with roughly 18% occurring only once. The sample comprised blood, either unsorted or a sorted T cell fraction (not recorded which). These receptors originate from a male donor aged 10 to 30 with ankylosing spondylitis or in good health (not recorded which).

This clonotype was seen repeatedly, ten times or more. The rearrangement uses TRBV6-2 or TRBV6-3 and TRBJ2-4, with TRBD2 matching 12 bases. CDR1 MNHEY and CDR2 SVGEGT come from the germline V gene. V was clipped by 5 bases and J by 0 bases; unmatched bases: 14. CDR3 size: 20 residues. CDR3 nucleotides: TGTGCCAGCAGTCACCGGGTTCTAGCGGGAGGGCCTTCAGCCAAAAACATTCAGTACTTC. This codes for CASSHRVLAGGPSAKNIQYF.

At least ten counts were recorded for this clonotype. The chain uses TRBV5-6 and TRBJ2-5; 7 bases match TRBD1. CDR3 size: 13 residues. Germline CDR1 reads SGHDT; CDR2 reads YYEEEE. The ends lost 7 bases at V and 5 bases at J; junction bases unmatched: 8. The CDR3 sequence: CASEQGVSETQYF. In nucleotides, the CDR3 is TGTGCCAGCGAGCAGGGGGTATCGGAGACCCAGTACTTC.

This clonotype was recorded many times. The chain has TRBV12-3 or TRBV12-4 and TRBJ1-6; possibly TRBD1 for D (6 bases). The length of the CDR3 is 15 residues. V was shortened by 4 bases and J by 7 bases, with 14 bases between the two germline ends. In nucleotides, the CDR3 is TGTGCCAGCAGTTCCGGGAGGGGGATAAATTCACCCCTCCACTTT. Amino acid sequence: CASSSGRGINSPLHF.

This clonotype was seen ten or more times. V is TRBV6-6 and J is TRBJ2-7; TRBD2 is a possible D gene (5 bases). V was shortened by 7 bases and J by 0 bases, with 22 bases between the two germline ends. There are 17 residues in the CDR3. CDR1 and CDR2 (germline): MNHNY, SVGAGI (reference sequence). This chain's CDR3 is CASNPRRRPSSSYEQYF. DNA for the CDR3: TGTGCCAGCAATCCCAGAAGGAGGCCCTCCAGCTCCTACGAGCAGTACTTC.

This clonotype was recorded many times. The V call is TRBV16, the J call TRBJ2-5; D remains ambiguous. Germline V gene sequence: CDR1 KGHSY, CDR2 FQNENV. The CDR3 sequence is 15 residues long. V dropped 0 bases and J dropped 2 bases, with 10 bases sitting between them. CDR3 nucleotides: TGTGCCAGCAGCCAATCTCGCCAGCTACAAGAGACCCAGTACTTC. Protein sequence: CASSQSRQLQETQYF. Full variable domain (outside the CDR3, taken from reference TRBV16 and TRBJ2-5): GEEVAQTPKHLVRGEGQKAKLYCAPIKGHSYVFWYQQVLKNEFKFLISFQNENVFDETGMPKERFSAKCLPNSPCSLEIQATKLEDSAVYFCASSQSRQLQETQYFGPGTRLLVL.

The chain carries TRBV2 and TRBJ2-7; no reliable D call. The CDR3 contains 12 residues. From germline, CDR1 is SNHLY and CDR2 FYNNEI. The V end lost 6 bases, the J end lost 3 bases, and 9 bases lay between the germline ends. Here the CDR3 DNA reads TGTGCCAGCAGGCTGTCGAGCTACGAGCAGTACGTC. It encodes CASRLSSYEQYV.

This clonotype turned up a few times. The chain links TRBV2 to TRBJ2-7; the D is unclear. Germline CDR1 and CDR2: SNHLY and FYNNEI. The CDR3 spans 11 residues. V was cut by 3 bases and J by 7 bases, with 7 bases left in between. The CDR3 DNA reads TGTGCCAGCAGTGACCTGGTGGAGCAGTACTTC. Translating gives CASSDLVEQYF.

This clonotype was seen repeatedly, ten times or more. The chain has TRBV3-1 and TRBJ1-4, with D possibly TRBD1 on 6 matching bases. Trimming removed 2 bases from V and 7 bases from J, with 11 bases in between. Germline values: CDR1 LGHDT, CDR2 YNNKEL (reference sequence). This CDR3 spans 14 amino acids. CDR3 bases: TGTGCCAGCAGCCAAAGGCAGGGGAGTGAAAAACTGTTTTTT. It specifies CASSQRQGSEKLFF.

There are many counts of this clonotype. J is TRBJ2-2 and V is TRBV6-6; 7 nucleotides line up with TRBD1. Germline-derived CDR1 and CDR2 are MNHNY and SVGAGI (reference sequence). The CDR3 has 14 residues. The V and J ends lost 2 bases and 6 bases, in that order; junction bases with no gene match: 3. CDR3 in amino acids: CASSYGTASGELFF. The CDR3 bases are TGTGCCAGCAGTTACGGGACAGCCTCCGGGGAGCTGTTTTTT.

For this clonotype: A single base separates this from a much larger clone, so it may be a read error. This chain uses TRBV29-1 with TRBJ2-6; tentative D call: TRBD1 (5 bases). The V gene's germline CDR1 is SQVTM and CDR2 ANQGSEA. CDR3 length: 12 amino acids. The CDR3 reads CSVEGGANVLPF. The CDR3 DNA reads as TGCAGCGTTGAGGGTGGGGCCAACGTCCTGCCTTTC.

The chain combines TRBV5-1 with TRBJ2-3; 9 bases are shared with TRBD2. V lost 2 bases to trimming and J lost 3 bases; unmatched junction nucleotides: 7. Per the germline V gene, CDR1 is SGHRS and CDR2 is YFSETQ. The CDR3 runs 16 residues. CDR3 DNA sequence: TGCGCCAGCAGCTTAAAAGCGGGAGGACTAACAGATACGCAGTATTTT. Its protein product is CASSLKAGGLTDTQYF.

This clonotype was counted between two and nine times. CDR3 nucleotides: TGTGCCAGCACAGACCCCTCCTACAATGAGCAGTTCTTC. Encoded protein: CASTDPSYNEQFF. This rearrangement joins TRBV6-4 to TRBJ2-1; no definite D call. This CDR3 spans 13 amino acids. CDR1 MRHNA and CDR2 SNTAGT come from the germline V gene. Deletions cut 7 bases from V and 0 bases from J, with 7 bases between.

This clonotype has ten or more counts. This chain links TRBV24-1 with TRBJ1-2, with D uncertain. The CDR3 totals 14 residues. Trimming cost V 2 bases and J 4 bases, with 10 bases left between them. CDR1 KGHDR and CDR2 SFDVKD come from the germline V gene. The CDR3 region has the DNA TGTGCCACCAGTGATTCGTTCACGGTCTATGGCTACACCTTC. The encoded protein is CATSDSFTVYGYTF.

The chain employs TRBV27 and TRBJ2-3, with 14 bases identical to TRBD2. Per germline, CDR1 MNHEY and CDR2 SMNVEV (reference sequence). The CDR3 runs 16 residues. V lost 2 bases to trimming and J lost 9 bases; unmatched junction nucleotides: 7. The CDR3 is CASSLRGLAGESTQYF. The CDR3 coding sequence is TGTGCCAGCAGTTTAAGGGGACTAGCGGGAGAGAGCACGCAGTATTTT.

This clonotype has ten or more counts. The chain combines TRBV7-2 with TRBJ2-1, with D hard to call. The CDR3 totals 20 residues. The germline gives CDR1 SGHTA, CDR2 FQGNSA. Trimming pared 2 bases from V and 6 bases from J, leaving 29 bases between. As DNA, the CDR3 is TGTGCCAGCAGCTTAACGCCCCCCGGACCCCATTGGGCCCAGCGCAATGAGCAGTTCTTC. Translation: CASSLTPPGPHWAQRNEQFF.

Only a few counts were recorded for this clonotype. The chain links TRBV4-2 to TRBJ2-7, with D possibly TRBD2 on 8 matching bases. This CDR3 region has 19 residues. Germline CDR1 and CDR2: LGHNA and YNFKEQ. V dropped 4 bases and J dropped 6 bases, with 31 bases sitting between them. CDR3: CASSRTPGQTSVSHPEQYF. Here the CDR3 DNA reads TGTGCCAGCAGCCGGACACCGGGACAGACTAGCGTAAGCCATCCCGAGCAGTACTTC.

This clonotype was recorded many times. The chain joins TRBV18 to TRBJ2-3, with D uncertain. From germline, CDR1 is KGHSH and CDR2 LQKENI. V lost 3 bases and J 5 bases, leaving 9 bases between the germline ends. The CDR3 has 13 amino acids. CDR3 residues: CASSPIHEDTQYF. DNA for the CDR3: TGTGCCAGCTCACCGATTCACGAAGATACGCAGTATTTT.

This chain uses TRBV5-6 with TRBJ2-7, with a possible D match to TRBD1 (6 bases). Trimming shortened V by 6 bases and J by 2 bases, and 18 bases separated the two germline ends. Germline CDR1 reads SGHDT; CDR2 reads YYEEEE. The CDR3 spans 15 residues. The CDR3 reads CASTLWGTNPYEQYF. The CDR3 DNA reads TGTGCCAGCACCCTCTGGGGGACAAACCCCTACGAGCAGTACTTC.

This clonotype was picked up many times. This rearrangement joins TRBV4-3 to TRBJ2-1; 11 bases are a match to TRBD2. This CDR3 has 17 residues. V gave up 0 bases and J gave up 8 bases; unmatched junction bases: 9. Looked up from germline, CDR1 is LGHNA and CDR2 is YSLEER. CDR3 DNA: TGCGCCAGCAGCCAAGAGGAAACTAGCGGGAGTTTCTATGAGCAGTTCTTC. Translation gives CASSQEETSGSFYEQFF.

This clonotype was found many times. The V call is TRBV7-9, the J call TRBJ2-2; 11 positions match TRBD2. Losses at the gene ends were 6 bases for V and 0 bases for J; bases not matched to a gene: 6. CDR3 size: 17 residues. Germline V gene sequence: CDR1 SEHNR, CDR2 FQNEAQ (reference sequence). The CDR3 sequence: CASSHQGLAANTGELFF. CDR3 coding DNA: TGTGCCAGCAGTCACCAGGGACTAGCGGCGAACACCGGGGAGCTGTTTTTT. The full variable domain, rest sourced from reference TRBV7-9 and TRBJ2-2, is DTGVSQNPRHKITKRGQNVTFRCDPISEHNRLYWYRQTLGQGPEFLTYFQNEAQLEKSRLLSDRFSAERPKGSFSTLEIQRTEQGDSAMYLCASSHQGLAANTGELFFGEGSRLTVL.

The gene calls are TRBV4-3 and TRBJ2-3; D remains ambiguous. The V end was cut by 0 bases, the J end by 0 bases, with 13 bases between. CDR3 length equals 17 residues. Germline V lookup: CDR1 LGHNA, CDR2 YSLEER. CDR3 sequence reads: CASSQDSVAGSTDTQYF. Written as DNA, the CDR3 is TGCGCCAGCAGCCAAGATAGTGTGGCAGGAAGCACAGATACGCAGTATTTT.

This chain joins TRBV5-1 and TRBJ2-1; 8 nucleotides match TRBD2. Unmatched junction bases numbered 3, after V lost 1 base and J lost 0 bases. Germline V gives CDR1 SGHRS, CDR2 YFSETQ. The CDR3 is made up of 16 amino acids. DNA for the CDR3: TGCGCCAGCAGCTTGATAGCGGGGCTCTCCTACAATGAGCAGTTCTTC. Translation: CASSLIAGLSYNEQFF. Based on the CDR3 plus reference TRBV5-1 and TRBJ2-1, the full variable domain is KAGVTQTPRYLIKTRGQQVTLSCSPISGHRSVSWYQQTPGQGLQFLFEYFSETQRNKGNFPGRFSGRQFSNSRSEMNVSTLELGDSALYLCASSLIAGLSYNEQFFGPGTRLTVL.

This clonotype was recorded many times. The CDR3, as DNA: TGTGCCAGCTCACCAGGGCAGACCGGGGAGCTGTTTTTT. Its translation is CASSPGQTGELFF. The V gene is TRBV18, the J gene TRBJ2-2; D gene ambiguous. The CDR3 contains 13 residues. Looked up from germline, CDR1 is KGHSH and CDR2 is LQKENI. V lost 2 bases and J 5 bases, leaving 6 bases between the germline ends.